This entry lists 30 T cell receptor beta chains sequenced from one sample in a study of immune cell composition in non-small cell lung cancer. Using immunoSEQ multiplex PCR, the repertoire was profiled, and TCRdb retains in-frame clones only, with some absent. The sample shows roughly 8,700 clones, roughly 69% of them seen only once. The normal lung sample lay at least 3 cm, and maximally far, from the tumour. Input material: non-adjacent lung tissue. The source of these receptors is a human donor with non-small cell lung cancer.

This clone was found once. V usage is TRBV6-5 and J usage is TRBJ2-1; D perhaps matches TRBD2 (6 bases). The CDR3 totals 14 residues. CDR1 MNHEY and CDR2 SVGAGI come from the germline V gene. V was clipped by 5 bases and J by 5 bases, with 13 bases between them. Written as DNA, the CDR3 is TGTGCCAGCAGTCGGGAGCTAGGTCACAATGAGCAGTTCTTC. Its translation is CASSRELGHNEQFF.

This clone was seen a single time. V is TRBV7-2 and J is TRBJ2-7; weak D call: TRBD1 (5 bases). Trimming removed 5 bases from V and 4 bases from J, with 9 bases in between. CDR3 length equals 12 residues. Germline V gives CDR1 SGHTA, CDR2 FQGNSA. CDR3 coding DNA: TGTGCCAGCAGCCACCAGGGATACGAGCAGTACTTC. This codes for CASSHQGYEQYF.

The chain combines TRBV10-3 with TRBJ1-1; tentative D call: TRBD1 (5 bases). The CDR3 consists of 15 residues. V was trimmed by 5 bases and J by 0 bases, leaving 13 bases between them. The germline V gene encodes CDR1 ENHRY and CDR2 SYGVKD. The CDR3 here is CAISPQDRMNTEAFF. The DNA of the CDR3 is TGTGCCATCAGTCCCCAAGACAGAATGAACACTGAAGCTTTCTTT.

The chain carries TRBV11-2 and TRBJ2-2; D might be TRBD1 (5 bases). Trimming removed 4 bases from V and 7 bases from J, with 19 bases in between. Germline CDR1 reads SGHAT; CDR2 reads FQNNGV. The CDR3 contains 16 residues. The DNA of the CDR3 is TGTGCCAGCAGCTCTCTTACCCGGGCAAGGGGCGGGGAGCTGTTTTTT. This sequence encodes CASSSLTRARGGELFF.

Relative to its sample, this clone is medium-sized (0.01 to 0.1%). This rearrangement joins TRBV7-2 to TRBJ1-2, with 8 bases aligning to TRBD1. Per the germline V gene, CDR1 is SGHTA and CDR2 is FQGNSA. This CDR3 region has 15 residues. V dropped 5 bases and J dropped 7; count of bases not matched to a gene: 12. This chain's CDR3 is CASSQGQGSLGGYTF. In DNA form, the CDR3 reads TGTGCCAGCAGCCAAGGACAGGGCAGCCTGGGTGGCTACACCTTC.

By frequency in the sample, this clone is medium-sized. The CDR3 region is CASSQGGQPQHF. The CDR3, as DNA: TGTGCCAGCAGCCAAGGGGGTCAGCCCCAGCATTTT. This chain joins TRBV9 and TRBJ1-5; a weak D match, TRBD1 (6 bases). Trimming took 4 bases from V and 6 from J, leaving 8 bases between them. The CDR3 is 12 amino acids. Germline CDR1 and CDR2: SGDLS and YYNGEE.

The V call is TRBV5-6, the J call TRBJ2-7; TRBD1 might be the D (6 bases). Germline lookup yields CDR1 SGHDT and CDR2 YYEEEE. The V gene lost 1 base and the J gene lost 0 bases, with 11 bases spanning the gap. The CDR3 has 15 amino acids. The CDR3 region is CASSLSTGSSYEQYF. Here the CDR3 DNA reads TGTGCCAGCAGCTTGTCGACAGGTAGCTCCTACGAGCAGTACTTC.

This clone is large (0.1 to 1%). The chain links TRBV27 to TRBJ1-2; 9 nucleotides match TRBD1. Germline CDR1 and CDR2: MNHEY and SMNVEV (reference sequence). V was pared by 5 bases and J by 8 bases, with 6 bases of the junction left unmatched. The CDR3 is 13 amino acids. The CDR3 spells CASSPGQGSGYTF. In nucleotides, the CDR3 is TGTGCCAGCAGTCCGGGACAGGGCTCCGGCTACACCTTC.

The sample holds one count of this clone. This rearrangement joins TRBV2 to TRBJ2-2; a possible D gene is TRBD1 (6 bases). Germline CDR1 is SNHLY and CDR2 is FYNNEI. The length of the CDR3 is 13 residues. The V end lost 2 bases, the J end lost 5 bases, and 6 bases lay between the germline ends. The CDR3 spells CASSEQGTGELFF. The CDR3 coding sequence is TGTGCCAGCAGTGAACAGGGGACCGGGGAGCTGTTTTTT.

This rearrangement joins TRBV21-1 to TRBJ1-6; the D call of TRBD1 is as the table states it, not checked on the DNA. TRBV21-1 is described as a pseudogene. This CDR3 contains 17 residues. The DNA of the CDR3 is TGTGCCAGCAGCGGACAGATACAGGGACCCTATAATTCACCCCTCCACTTT. This codes for CASSGQIQGPYNSPLHF.

The chain joins TRBV7-2 to TRBJ2-7, with TRBD1 matching over 7 bases. The CDR3 consists of 15 residues. V was clipped by 1 base and J by 6 bases; unmatched bases: 9. Germline V gene data show CDR1 as SGHTA and CDR2 as FQGNSA. The CDR3, as DNA: TGTGCCAGCAGCTTAGGAGGGACAGCTACGCCCGAGCAGTACTTC. Its translation: CASSLGGTATPEQYF.

DNA for the CDR3: TGTGCCAGCAGCCCCCTCGTCAGTAGCTCACCCCTCCACTTT. Its protein is CASSPLVSSSPLHF. The V call is TRBV14, the J call TRBJ1-6, with no clear D. Deletions cut 4 bases from V and 10 bases from J, with 14 bases between. This CDR3 is built from 14 residues. The germline V gene encodes CDR1 SGHDN and CDR2 FVKESK.

By share, this clone ranks as medium-sized. J is TRBJ1-1 and V is TRBV29-1, with TRBD1 identical over 7 bases. Germline loops: CDR1 SQVTM, CDR2 ANQGSEA. After removal of 2 bases from V and 9 bases from J, the junction contained 6 bases not matched to a gene. The CDR3 spans 12 residues. CDR3 in amino acids: CSVEKGDSQAFF. The CDR3 coding sequence is TGCAGCGTTGAAAAGGGGGACAGCCAAGCTTTCTTT.

This clone is medium-sized. The chain uses TRBV10-2 and TRBJ1-1; D might be TRBD1 (5 bases). Trimming left V 0 bases short and J 6 bases short, with 14 bases between. Per the germline V gene, CDR1 is WSHSY and CDR2 is SAAADI. This CDR3 is 15 amino acids long. The CDR3 coding sequence is TGCGCCAGCAGTGAGTCGAGTGGGGGGTGGCCTGAAGCTTTCTTT. Its translation is CASSESSGGWPEAFF.

This clone came up once. V usage is TRBV19 and J usage is TRBJ1-2; D not resolved. The germline V gene has CDR1 LNHDA and CDR2 SQIVND (reference sequence). The length of the CDR3 is 15 residues. V was cut by 0 bases and J by 7 bases, with 15 bases left in between. In DNA, the CDR3 is TGTGCCAGTAGTATAGATCGAGACGGGCGGGGTGGCTACACCTTC. As protein: CASSIDRDGRGGYTF.

The rearrangement uses TRBV7-2 and TRBJ2-2; 7 bases fit TRBD2. V dropped 5 bases and J dropped 7; count of bases not matched to a gene: 13. Germline assignment: CDR1 SGHTA and CDR2 FQGNSA. This CDR3 spans 16 amino acids. CDR3 bases: TGTGCCAGCAGCCCCTGGGCGGGAGAAGTTTTCGGGGAGCTGTTTTTT. This gives the protein CASSPWAGEVFGELFF.

This sequence joins TRBV10-3 and TRBJ2-3, with 12 bases fitting TRBD2. The CDR3 spans 16 residues. V was clipped by 2 bases and J by 0 bases; unmatched bases: 0. CDR1 ENHRY and CDR2 SYGVKD come from the germline V gene. The CDR3 protein is CAISEGLAGSTDTQYF. The CDR3 coding sequence is TGTGCCATCAGTGAGGGACTAGCGGGGAGCACAGATACGCAGTATTTT.

This clone was seen only a few times. The rearrangement joins TRBV19 to TRBJ2-7; D is perhaps TRBD1 (5 bases). Germline V lookup: CDR1 LNHDA, CDR2 SQIVND (reference sequence). Trimming left V 1 base short and J 0 bases short, with 7 bases between. The CDR3 is made up of 14 amino acids. The CDR3 bases are TGTGCCAGTAGTATAGTTGGGGCCTCCTACGAGCAGTACTTC. Translating it yields CASSIVGASYEQYF.

This chain links TRBV7-9 with TRBJ1-1, with D perhaps matching TRBD1 (5 bases). The CDR3 contains 16 residues. The germline V gene encodes CDR1 SEHNR and CDR2 FQNEAQ (reference sequence). Trimming removed 1 base at V and 4 bases at J, with 16 bases between. CDR3 in amino acids: CASSLGYGGVSTEAFF. DNA for the CDR3: TGTGCCAGCAGCTTAGGCTATGGAGGGGTTAGCACTGAAGCTTTCTTT.

The chain couples TRBV4-3 to TRBJ2-1, with TRBD2 identical over 10 bases. Germline lookup yields CDR1 LGHNA and CDR2 YSLEER. The CDR3 has 18 amino acids. V shed 0 bases, J shed 4 bases, and the junction held 9 bases outside the gene matches. The CDR3 is CASSQDRPAGGYYNEQFF. The CDR3 coding sequence is TGCGCCAGCAGCCAAGATAGGCCAGCGGGGGGGTATTACAATGAGCAGTTCTTC.

The chain couples TRBV19 to TRBJ2-3, with D possibly TRBD2 on 6 matching bases. Germline CDR1 is LNHDA and CDR2 is SQIVND (reference sequence). The CDR3 sequence is 14 residues long. V was pared by 6 bases and J by 4 bases, with 14 bases between. The CDR3 is CASSYTSPPDTQYF. The CDR3 nucleotides are TGTGCCAGTAGCTACACTAGCCCGCCAGATACGCAGTATTTT.

A few counts support this clone. The CDR3 reads CASSIRTATEAFF. The CDR3 bases are TGTGCCAGCAGTATTCGGACAGCTACTGAAGCTTTCTTT. The chain employs TRBV6-5 and TRBJ1-1, with TRBD1 as a possible D gene (6 bases). This CDR3 is 13 amino acids long. The V end lost 5 bases, the J end lost 5 bases, and 12 bases lay between the germline ends. Germline V gene lookup returns CDR1 MNHEY and CDR2 SVGAGI.

The V call is TRBV27, the J call TRBJ1-6; D is possibly TRBD1 (5 bases). This CDR3 region has 15 residues. Trimming stripped 7 bases from V and 5 bases from J, with 15 bases between. Germline CDR1 MNHEY, CDR2 SMNVEV (reference sequence). CDR3 DNA sequence: TGTGCCAGCAACATCTTGGGGGGGAATAATTCACCCCTCCACTTT. Translation gives CASNILGGNNSPLHF.

By sample fraction, this clone is medium-sized (0.01 to 0.1%). The chain recombines TRBV7-2 with TRBJ2-2; TRBD2 matches 8 bases. V gave up 1 base and J gave up 5 bases; unmatched junction bases: 3. The germline V gene has CDR1 SGHTA and CDR2 FQGNSA. The CDR3 loop spans 15 amino acids. The CDR3 reads CASSLGVAGTGELFF. As DNA, the CDR3 is TGTGCCAGCAGCTTAGGGGTAGCGGGGACCGGGGAGCTGTTTTTT.

V gene TRBV6-6 combines with J gene TRBJ2-5; 9 bases line up with TRBD1. CDR1 is MNHNY and CDR2 is SVGAGI in the germline V gene (reference sequence). The ends lost 6 bases at V and 6 bases at J; junction bases unmatched: 11. The CDR3 contains 15 residues. DNA of the CDR3: TGTGCCAGCAGAACATCCCGGGACAGGGAACAGACCCAGTACTTC. It codes for CASRTSRDREQTQYF.

The chain uses TRBV6-5 and TRBJ2-6; D is ambiguous. The CDR3 loop spans 15 amino acids. CDR1 MNHEY and CDR2 SVGAGI come from the germline V gene. Trimming removed 8 bases at V and 0 bases at J, with 11 bases between. The DNA of the CDR3 is TGTGCCAGCGAGTCCACCGGCTCTGGGGCCAACGTCCTGACTTTC. It specifies CASESTGSGANVLTF.

This clone was counted between two and nine times. The chain uses TRBV4-1 and TRBJ1-1, with D perhaps TRBD1 (5 bases). Trimming cost V 0 bases and J 0 bases, with 11 bases left between them. CDR1 and CDR2 from the germline V gene are MGHRA and YSYEKL. The CDR3 covers 16 residues. For the CDR3, the DNA is TGCGCCAGCAGCCAAGACCCGCAGGGCCTGAACACTGAAGCTTTCTTT. This translates into CASSQDPQGLNTEAFF.

The rearrangement joins TRBV2 to TRBJ2-2; tentatively, D is TRBD1 (5 bases). CDR1 and CDR2 from the germline V gene are SNHLY and FYNNEI. The CDR3 is 14 amino acids. The ends were cut back, 4 bases at V and 3 bases at J, with 9 bases in the middle. The CDR3: CASSVRRDTGELFF. The CDR3 DNA follows: TGTGCCAGCAGTGTCCGCAGGGACACCGGGGAGCTGTTTTTT.

This clone occurred once. The chain couples TRBV28 to TRBJ1-5, with 8 bases fitting TRBD1. CDR1 MDHEN and CDR2 SYDVKM come from the germline V gene. This CDR3 has 16 residues. Trimming at V came to 6 bases and at J to 4 bases, leaving 11 bases not matched to a gene. Written as DNA, the CDR3 is TGTGCCAGCAGACCAACCGGACAGGGCGATAATCAGCCCCAGCATTTT. This translates into CASRPTGQGDNQPQHF.

The rearrangement uses TRBV7-9 and TRBJ1-4; TRBD1 matches at 9 bases. With V trimmed by 5 bases and J by 5 bases, 12 bases remained unmatched. Germline V CDR1 and CDR2: SEHNR, FQNEAQ (reference sequence). There are 17 residues in the CDR3. CDR3 sequence reads: CASSPRAGQGPNEKLFF. CDR3 nucleotides: TGTGCCAGCAGCCCCCGGGCGGGACAGGGCCCAAATGAAAAACTGTTTTTT.